Below, 18 T cell receptor beta chains from the same sample are listed, as sequenced in a study of cytomegalovirus exposure and HLA in healthy donors. The PCR contained 60 Vbeta and 13 Jbeta primers. Sequencing used immunoSEQ multiplex PCR; TCRdb keeps in-frame clones, though not all of them. This sample has about 110,000 clones; 77% occur once, and the top ten carry around 3.5%. The sequencing sample was made of PBMCs. The receptors come from a human donor in good health.

The rearrangement links TRBV5-4 to TRBJ2-1, with TRBD2 matching 8 bases. CDR1 is SGHNT and CDR2 is YYREEE in the germline V gene (reference sequence). J was trimmed by 7 bases and V by 4 bases; bases with no gene match: 10. CDR3 size: 15 residues. The CDR3: CASSRVSGRGNEQFF. For the CDR3, the DNA is TGTGCCAGCAGCCGGGTGAGCGGGAGAGGTAATGAGCAGTTCTTC.

V gene TRBV6-5 combines with J gene TRBJ1-1; D is ambiguous. Germline CDR1 MNHEY, CDR2 SVGAGI. The CDR3 loop spans 13 amino acids. The ends were cut back, 0 bases at V and 4 bases at J, with 6 bases in the middle. The CDR3 sequence is CASSYSGSTEAFF. CDR3 sequence (DNA): TGTGCCAGCAGTTACTCGGGGAGCACTGAAGCTTTCTTT.

The J gene is TRBJ1-2, the V gene TRBV5-4; weak D call: TRBD1 (6 bases). Germline assignment: CDR1 SGHNT and CDR2 YYREEE (reference sequence). V lost 2 bases to trimming and J lost 8 bases, with 13 bases between them. The CDR3 loop spans 13 amino acids. The CDR3 sequence is CASSFDRTGGYTF. The CDR3, as DNA: TGTGCCAGCAGCTTTGACAGAACAGGGGGCTACACCTTC.

J is TRBJ1-1 and V is TRBV2; 7 bases map to TRBD1. J lost 7 bases, V lost 7 bases, and 6 bases had no gene match. Germline CDR1 and CDR2: SNHLY and FYNNEI. The CDR3 is 12 amino acids. CDR3 residues: CASTRDRLEAFF. The CDR3 coding sequence is TGTGCCAGCACCCGGGACAGACTTGAAGCTTTCTTT.

The chain carries TRBV5-1 and TRBJ1-2; D gene unclear. The CDR3 has 14 residues. The germline V gene encodes CDR1 SGHRS and CDR2 YFSETQ. Trimming stripped 0 bases from V and 4 bases from J, with 10 bases between. Here the CDR3 reads CASSLEPGGYGYTF. In DNA form, the CDR3 reads TGCGCCAGCAGCTTGGAACCCGGCGGCTATGGCTACACCTTC.

CDR3 coding DNA: TGTGCCAGCAGACAGACAGGGCGTCTTAGCACAGATACGCAGTATTTT. Translated: CASRQTGRLSTDTQYF. The chain couples TRBV28 to TRBJ2-3; 7 positions match TRBD1. Germline V gene lookup returns CDR1 MDHEN and CDR2 SYDVKM. The CDR3 sequence is 16 residues long. The ends lost 6 bases at V and 0 bases at J; junction bases unmatched: 9.

The rearrangement joins TRBV5-1 to TRBJ1-1; perhaps TRBD1 as D (6 bases). The CDR3 loop spans 15 amino acids. V was pared by 1 base and J by 4 bases, with 14 bases between. Germline-derived CDR1 and CDR2 are SGHRS and YFSETQ. The CDR3 here is CASSLLTGWGTEAFF. As DNA, the CDR3 is TGCGCCAGCAGCTTGCTAACAGGGTGGGGCACTGAAGCTTTCTTT.

CDR3 amino acids: CASSSSYGYTF. In DNA, the CDR3 is TGTGCCAGCAGCTCCAGCTATGGCTACACCTTC. The gene calls are TRBV7-8 and TRBJ1-2; D is unresolved. The CDR3 is made up of 11 amino acids. CDR1 and CDR2 from the germline V gene are SGHVS and FQNEAQ. Trimming took 4 bases from V and 4 from J, leaving 4 bases between them.

A few counts support this clone. The rearrangement uses TRBV15 and TRBJ1-4; D unresolved. Trimming cost V 1 base and J 7 bases, with 10 bases left between them. This CDR3 has 14 amino acids. Germline V gives CDR1 LNHNV, CDR2 YYDKDF (reference sequence). In DNA, the CDR3 is TGTGCCACCAGCAGAGTTCAGGATCGTGAAAAACTGTTTTTT. Translation gives CATSRVQDREKLFF. The full variable domain, completed using reference TRBV15 and TRBJ1-4, is DAMVIQNPRYQVTQFGKPVTLSCSQTLNHNVMYWYQQKSSQAPKLLFHYYDKDFNNEADTPDNFQSRRPNTSFCFLDIRSPGLGDTAMYLCATSRVQDREKLFFGSGTQLSVL.

The V and J genes are TRBV21-1 and TRBJ2-1; the table's D call of TRBD2 was not tested on the DNA. TRBV21-1 is a pseudogene segment. The CDR3 length is 18 residues. CDR3 nucleotides: TGTGCCAGCAGCAAACTCAGCCTGGGAAATCGGGGGGGGAATGAGCAGTTCTTC. It is translated as CASSKLSLGNRGGNEQFF.

The chain couples TRBV5-1 to TRBJ2-3; 11 nucleotides match TRBD2. This CDR3 has 17 residues. In germline, CDR1 is SGHRS, CDR2 YFSETQ. Germline trimming cut 3 bases from V and 0 bases from J; bases unmatched to any gene: 6. Written as DNA, the CDR3 is TGCGCCAGCAGCTCTGGACTAGCGGGTTCTAGCACAGATACGCAGTATTTT. Residues: CASSSGLAGSSTDTQYF. Combining the CDR3 with reference TRBV5-1 and TRBJ2-3 gives the whole variable domain KAGVTQTPRYLIKTRGQQVTLSCSPISGHRSVSWYQQTPGQGLQFLFEYFSETQRNKGNFPGRFSGRQFSNSRSEMNVSTLELGDSALYLCASSSGLAGSSTDTQYFGPGTRLTVL.

The chain couples TRBV5-1 to TRBJ1-5; TRBD1 matches 8 bases. The CDR3 contains 14 residues. The germline V gene has CDR1 SGHRS and CDR2 YFSETQ. V shed 4 bases and J 6 bases; nucleotides not matched to a gene: 6. Here the CDR3 reads CASSISGTGQPQHF. Written as DNA, the CDR3 is TGCGCCAGCAGCATCTCCGGGACAGGTCAGCCCCAGCATTTT. The full variable domain, rest sourced from reference TRBV5-1 and TRBJ1-5, is KAGVTQTPRYLIKTRGQQVTLSCSPISGHRSVSWYQQTPGQGLQFLFEYFSETQRNKGNFPGRFSGRQFSNSRSEMNVSTLELGDSALYLCASSISGTGQPQHFGDGTRLSIL.

This clone was counted once. V usage is TRBV19 and J usage is TRBJ2-3, with D unresolved. The CDR3 has 15 amino acids. V was trimmed by 7 bases and J by 0 bases, leaving 14 bases between them. CDR1 is LNHDA, CDR2 SQIVND, per germline (reference sequence). Here the CDR3 reads CASKWQKTSTDTQYF. As DNA, the CDR3 is TGTGCCAGTAAATGGCAGAAGACTAGCACAGATACGCAGTATTTT.

With regard to this clone: The same CDR3 can be traced to other DNA sequences in this sample. J is TRBJ1-2 and V is TRBV11-3, with 9 bases that match TRBD1. CDR3 length: 14 amino acids. With 2 bases clipped from V and 2 bases from J, the junction kept 0 bases outside the gene matches. The germline gives CDR1 SGHNT, CDR2 YENEEA. The CDR3 here is CASSLTGGNYGYTF. The CDR3 coding sequence is TGTGCCAGCAGCTTAACAGGGGGCAACTATGGCTACACCTTC.

This rearrangement joins TRBV5-1 to TRBJ2-7; 8 bases agree with TRBD1. The CDR3 sequence is 13 residues long. V shed 7 bases, J shed 2 bases, and the junction held 5 bases outside the gene matches. Germline-derived CDR1 and CDR2 are SGHRS and YFSETQ. The CDR3 DNA reads TGCGCCAGCGGGACAGGCGACCCCTACGAGCAGTACTTC. This translates into CASGTGDPYEQYF.

The chain joins TRBV9 to TRBJ1-2; maybe TRBD1 (6 bases). The CDR3 sequence is 16 residues long. The V gene's germline CDR1 is SGDLS and CDR2 YYNGEE. V was shortened by 0 bases and J by 3 bases, with 15 bases between the two germline ends. The CDR3 region is CASSVATGQTDYGYTF. CDR3 DNA: TGTGCCAGCAGCGTAGCTACAGGGCAGACTGACTATGGCTACACCTTC.

The gene calls are TRBV18 and TRBJ1-1; the D is unclear. Germline values: CDR1 KGHSH, CDR2 LQKENI. This CDR3 region has 13 residues. V was cut by 2 bases and J by 4 bases, with 8 bases left in between. In DNA form, the CDR3 reads TGTGCCAGCTCACCAGTAGGGAGCACTGAAGCTTTCTTT. This sequence encodes CASSPVGSTEAFF.

The chain couples TRBV5-1 to TRBJ1-5; TRBD1 matches 8 bases. Germline trimming cut 2 bases from V and 7 bases from J; bases unmatched to any gene: 5. Germline V gene lookup returns CDR1 SGHRS and CDR2 YFSETQ. The CDR3 sequence is 14 residues long. The CDR3 DNA sequence: TGCGCCAGCAGCTTAGGGACAGGTTCACAGCCCCAGCATTTT. This gives the protein CASSLGTGSQPQHF.